The entry that follows covers one T cell receptor beta chain sequence. This entry is derived from a study of cytomegalovirus exposure and HLA in healthy donors. The length of the CDR3 is 14 residues. Trimming at V came to 9 bases and at J to 3 bases, leaving 7 bases not matched to a gene. Germline CDR1 is MNHEY and CDR2 is SVGAGI. The PCR ran on 60 Vbeta and 13 Jbeta primers. Measured with immunoSEQ multiplex PCR; TCRdb has only the in-frame clones, and not every one. Among roughly 56,000 clones listed, 80% to 90% were seen once. The sequenced material came from PBMCs. The chain combines TRBV6-5 with TRBJ1-5, with TRBD1 identical over 8 bases. The receptor was derived from a man between 18 and 29 years old in good health and CMV-seronegative. The CDR3 here is CASARTGINQPQHF. In DNA, the CDR3 is TGTGCCAGTGCCAGGACAGGGATCAATCAGCCCCAGCATTTT.